The 7 T cell receptor beta chains given below trace back to one sample, sequenced in a study of monozygotic twins with inflammatory bowel disease. From its re-call of the 5' RACE reads, TCRdb lists each CDR3 protein once, without DNA. This listing includes 110,000 or so distinct CDR3 sequences. The sequenced sample was blood. These receptors were taken from a human donor with ulcerative colitis or Crohn's disease, or a healthy co-twin of an affected twin (not recorded which).

V is TRBV5-1 and J is TRBJ2-1; TCRdb indicates TRBD2, and absent DNA this call remains unverified. This CDR3 comprises 15 residues. The germline CDR1 and CDR2 sequences are SGHRS and YFSETQ. The CDR3 loop reads CASSPGLAGGTEQFF.

The chain uses TRBV12-3 or TRBV12-4 and TRBJ2-3; TCRdb calls TRBD2, which cannot be checked without DNA. The length of the CDR3 is 15 residues. This CDR3 is CASSLGERGTDTQYF.

This chain connects TRBV20-1 to TRBJ1-6. The germline V gene encodes CDR1 DFQATT and CDR2 SNEGSKA (reference sequence). The CDR3 loop spans 17 amino acids. The CDR3 protein is CSARDKWRGSYNSPLHF.

The J gene is TRBJ2-5, the V gene TRBV10-3; the D call from TCRdb, TRBD1, cannot be confirmed without DNA. In germline, CDR1 is ENHRY, CDR2 SYGVKD. The CDR3 loop spans 14 amino acids. CDR3 region: CAISESDSQETQYF.

This rearrangement joins TRBV5-1 to TRBJ1-1; the D call from TCRdb, TRBD1, cannot be confirmed without DNA. The germline CDR1 and CDR2 sequences are SGHRS and YFSETQ. The CDR3 runs 14 residues. This CDR3 is CASSGTGGLDEAFF. Variable domain in full (rest from reference TRBV5-1 and TRBJ1-1): KAGVTQTPRYLIKTRGQQVTLSCSPISGHRSVSWYQQTPGQGLQFLFEYFSETQRNKGNFPGRFSGRQFSNSRSEMNVSTLELGDSALYLCASSGTGGLDEAFFGQGTRLTVV.

V is TRBV12-3 or TRBV12-4 and J is TRBJ2-1; TCRdb's D call of TRBD2 is untestable without DNA. This CDR3 is built from 17 residues. The CDR3 loop reads CASSFASGSSYYNEQFF.

The chain links TRBV12-3 or TRBV12-4 to TRBJ2-7; no DNA is available, so the TRBD2 call from TCRdb remains unchecked. The CDR3 consists of 14 residues. The CDR3 region is CASSQRAERNEQYF.